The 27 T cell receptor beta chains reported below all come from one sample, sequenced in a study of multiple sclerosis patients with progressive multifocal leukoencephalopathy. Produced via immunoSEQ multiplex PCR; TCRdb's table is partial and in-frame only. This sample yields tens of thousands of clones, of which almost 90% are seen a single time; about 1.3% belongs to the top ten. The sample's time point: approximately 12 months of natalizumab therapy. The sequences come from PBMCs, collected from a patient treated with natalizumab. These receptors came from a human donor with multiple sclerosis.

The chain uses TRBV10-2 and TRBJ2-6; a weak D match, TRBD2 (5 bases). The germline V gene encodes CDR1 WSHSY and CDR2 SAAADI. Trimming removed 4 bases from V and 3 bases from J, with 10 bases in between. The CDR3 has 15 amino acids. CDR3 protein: CASSGGEIGANVLTF. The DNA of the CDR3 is TGCGCCAGCAGTGGGGGAGAGATTGGGGCCAACGTCCTGACTTTC.

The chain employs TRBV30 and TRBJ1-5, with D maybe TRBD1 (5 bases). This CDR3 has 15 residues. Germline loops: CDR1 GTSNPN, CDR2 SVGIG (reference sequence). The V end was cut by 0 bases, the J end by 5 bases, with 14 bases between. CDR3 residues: CAWSVESGGYQPQHF. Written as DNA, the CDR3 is TGTGCCTGGAGTGTTGAGTCCGGGGGTTATCAGCCCCAGCATTTT.

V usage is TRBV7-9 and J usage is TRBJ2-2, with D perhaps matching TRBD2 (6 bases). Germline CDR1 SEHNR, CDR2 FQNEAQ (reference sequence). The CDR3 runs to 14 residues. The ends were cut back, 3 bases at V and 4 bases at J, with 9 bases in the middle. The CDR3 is CASSFRGSTGELFF. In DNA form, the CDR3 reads TGTGCCAGCAGCTTTCGGGGGAGCACCGGGGAGCTGTTTTTT.

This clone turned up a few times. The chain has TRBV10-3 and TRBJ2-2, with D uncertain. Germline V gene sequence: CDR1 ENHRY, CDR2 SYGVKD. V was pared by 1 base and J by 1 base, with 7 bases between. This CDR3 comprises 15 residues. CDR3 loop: CAISEFGENTGELFF. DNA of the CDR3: TGTGCCATCAGTGAGTTCGGTGAGAACACCGGGGAGCTGTTTTTT.

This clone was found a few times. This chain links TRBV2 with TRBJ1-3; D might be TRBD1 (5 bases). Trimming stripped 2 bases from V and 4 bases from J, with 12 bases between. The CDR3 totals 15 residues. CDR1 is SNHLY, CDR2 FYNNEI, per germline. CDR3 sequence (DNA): TGTGCCAGCAGTGAACAGGGAAGAACCGGAAACACCATATATTTT. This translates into CASSEQGRTGNTIYF.

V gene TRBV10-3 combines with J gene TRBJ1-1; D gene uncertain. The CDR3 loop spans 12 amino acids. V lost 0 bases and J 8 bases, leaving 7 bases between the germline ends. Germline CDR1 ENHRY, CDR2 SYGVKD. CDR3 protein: CAISESVQEAFF. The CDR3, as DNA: TGTGCCATCAGTGAGTCAGTCCAGGAAGCTTTCTTT.

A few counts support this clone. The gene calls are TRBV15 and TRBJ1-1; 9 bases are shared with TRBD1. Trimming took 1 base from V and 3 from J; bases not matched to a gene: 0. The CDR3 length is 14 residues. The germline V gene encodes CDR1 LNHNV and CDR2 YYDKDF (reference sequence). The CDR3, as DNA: TGTGCCACCAGCAGAGGACAGGGGGACACTGAAGCTTTCTTT. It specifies CATSRGQGDTEAFF.

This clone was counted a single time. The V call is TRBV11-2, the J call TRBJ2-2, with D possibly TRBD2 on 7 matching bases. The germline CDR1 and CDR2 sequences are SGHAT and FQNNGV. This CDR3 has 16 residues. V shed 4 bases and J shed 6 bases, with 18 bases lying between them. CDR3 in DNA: TGTGCCAGCAGCTCCCCCCGGGGGGCCCTCGCCGGGGAGCTGTTTTTT. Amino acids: CASSSPRGALAGELFF. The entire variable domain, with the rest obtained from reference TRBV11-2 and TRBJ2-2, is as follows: EAGVAQSPRYKIIEKRQSVAFWCNPISGHATLYWYQQILGQGPKLLIQFQNNGVVDDSQLPKDRFSAERLKGVDSTLKIQPAKLEDSAVYLCASSSPRGALAGELFFGEGSRLTVL.

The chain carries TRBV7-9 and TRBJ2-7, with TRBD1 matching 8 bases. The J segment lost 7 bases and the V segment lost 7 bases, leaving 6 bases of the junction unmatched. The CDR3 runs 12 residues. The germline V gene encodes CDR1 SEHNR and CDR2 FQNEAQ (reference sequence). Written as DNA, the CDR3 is TGTGCCAGCAATCGACAGGGGTGGGAGCAGTACTTC. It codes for CASNRQGWEQYF.

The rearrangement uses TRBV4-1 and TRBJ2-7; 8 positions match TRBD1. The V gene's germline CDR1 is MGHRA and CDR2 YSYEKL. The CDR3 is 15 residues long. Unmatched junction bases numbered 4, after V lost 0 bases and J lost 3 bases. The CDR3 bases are TGCGCCAGCAGCCAAGACCTGACAGGGGTCTACGAGCAGTACTTC. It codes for CASSQDLTGVYEQYF.

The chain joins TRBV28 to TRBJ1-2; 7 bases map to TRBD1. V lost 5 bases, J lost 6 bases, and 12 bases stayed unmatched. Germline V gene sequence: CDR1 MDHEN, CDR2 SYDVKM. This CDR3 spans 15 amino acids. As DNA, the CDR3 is TGTGCCAGCAGTACGGACAGGAACCTTTTACATGGCTACACCTTC. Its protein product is CASSTDRNLLHGYTF.

In DNA, the CDR3 is TGTGCCAGCAGCCAAGGAAACCCCGGGGCGGTATTTCCCCTCCACTTT. As protein: CASSQGNPGAVFPLHF. J is TRBJ1-6 and V is TRBV4-2, with D possibly being TRBD1 (5 bases). CDR1 and CDR2 from the germline V gene are LGHNA and YNFKEQ. Trimming pared 1 base from V and 13 bases from J, leaving 20 bases between. The CDR3 length is 16 residues.

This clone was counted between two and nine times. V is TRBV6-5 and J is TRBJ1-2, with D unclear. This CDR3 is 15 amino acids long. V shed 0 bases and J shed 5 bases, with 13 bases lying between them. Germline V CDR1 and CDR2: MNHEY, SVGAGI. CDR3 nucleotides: TGTGCCAGCAGTTACTCGATACATACAGCATATGGCTACACCTTC. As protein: CASSYSIHTAYGYTF.

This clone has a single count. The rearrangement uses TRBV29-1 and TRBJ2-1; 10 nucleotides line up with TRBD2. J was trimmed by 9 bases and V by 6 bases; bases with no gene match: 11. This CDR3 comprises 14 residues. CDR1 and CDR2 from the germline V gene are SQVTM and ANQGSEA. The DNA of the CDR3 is TGCAGCGTGACCCCGGGACTAGCGTATGGTGAGCAGTTCTTC. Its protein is CSVTPGLAYGEQFF.

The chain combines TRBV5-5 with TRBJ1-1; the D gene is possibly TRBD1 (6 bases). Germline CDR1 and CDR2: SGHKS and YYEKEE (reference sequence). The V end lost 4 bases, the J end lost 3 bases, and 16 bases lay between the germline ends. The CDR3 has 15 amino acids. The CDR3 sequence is CASSPAIGGHTEAFF. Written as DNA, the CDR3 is TGTGCCAGCAGCCCGGCTATTGGGGGGCACACTGAAGCTTTCTTT.

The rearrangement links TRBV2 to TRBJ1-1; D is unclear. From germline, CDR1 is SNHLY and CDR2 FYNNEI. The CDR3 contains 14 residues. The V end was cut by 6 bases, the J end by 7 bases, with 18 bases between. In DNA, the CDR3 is TGTGCCAGCAGACTCACCGACACGACGGGTGAAGCTTTCTTT. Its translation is CASRLTDTTGEAFF.

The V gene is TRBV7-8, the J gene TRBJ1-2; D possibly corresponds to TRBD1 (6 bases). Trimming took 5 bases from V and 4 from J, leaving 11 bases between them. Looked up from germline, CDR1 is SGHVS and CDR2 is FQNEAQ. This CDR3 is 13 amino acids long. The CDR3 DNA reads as TGTGCCAGCAGCCAAACAGGGCCCTATGGCTACACCTTC. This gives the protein CASSQTGPYGYTF. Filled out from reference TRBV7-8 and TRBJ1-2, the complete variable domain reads GAGVSQSPRYKVAKRGQDVALRCDPISGHVSLFWYQQALGQGPEFLTYFQNEAQLDKSGLPSDRFFAERPEGSVSTLKIQRTQQEDSAVYLCASSQTGPYGYTFGSGTRLTVV.

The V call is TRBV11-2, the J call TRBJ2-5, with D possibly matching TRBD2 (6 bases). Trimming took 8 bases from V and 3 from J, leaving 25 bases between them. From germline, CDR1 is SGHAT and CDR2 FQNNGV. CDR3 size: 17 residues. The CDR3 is CASPLEVRGFVEETQYF. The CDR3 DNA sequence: TGTGCCAGCCCCCTAGAGGTCCGGGGGTTTGTAGAAGAGACCCAGTACTTC.

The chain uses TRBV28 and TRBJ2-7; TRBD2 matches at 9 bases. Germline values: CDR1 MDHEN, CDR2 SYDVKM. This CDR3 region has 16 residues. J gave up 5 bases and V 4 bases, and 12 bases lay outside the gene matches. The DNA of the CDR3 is TGTGCCAGCAGTTCGCACGGTGCGAGCGGGGGGAACGAGCAGTACTTC. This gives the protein CASSSHGASGGNEQYF.

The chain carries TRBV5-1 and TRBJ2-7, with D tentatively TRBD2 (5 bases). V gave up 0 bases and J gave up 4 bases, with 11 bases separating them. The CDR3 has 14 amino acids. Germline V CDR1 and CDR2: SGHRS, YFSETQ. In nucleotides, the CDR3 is TGCGCCAGCAGCTTGGATTACCGGGGTTACGAGCAGTACTTC. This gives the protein CASSLDYRGYEQYF.

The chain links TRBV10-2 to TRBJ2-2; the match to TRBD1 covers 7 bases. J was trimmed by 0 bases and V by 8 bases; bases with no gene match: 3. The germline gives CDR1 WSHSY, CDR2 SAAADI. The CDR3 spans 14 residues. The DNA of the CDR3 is TGCGCCAGCTCTGGACAGGCGAACACCGGGGAGCTGTTTTTT. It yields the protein CASSGQANTGELFF.

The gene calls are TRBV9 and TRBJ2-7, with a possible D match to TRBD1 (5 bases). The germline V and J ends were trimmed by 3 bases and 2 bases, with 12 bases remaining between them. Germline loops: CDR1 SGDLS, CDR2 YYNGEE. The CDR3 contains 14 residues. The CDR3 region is CASSADRFTYEQYF. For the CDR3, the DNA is TGTGCCAGCAGCGCCGACAGATTTACCTACGAGCAGTACTTC.

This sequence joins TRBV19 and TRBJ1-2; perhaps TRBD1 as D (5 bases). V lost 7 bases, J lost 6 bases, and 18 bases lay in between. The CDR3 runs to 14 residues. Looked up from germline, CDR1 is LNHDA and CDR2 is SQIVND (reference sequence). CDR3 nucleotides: TGTGCCAGTACGCGGCAGGGCACCTATAATGGCTACACCTTC. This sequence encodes CASTRQGTYNGYTF. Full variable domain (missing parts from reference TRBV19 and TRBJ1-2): DGGITQSPKYLFRKEGQNVTLSCEQNLNHDAMYWYRQDPGQGLRLIYYSQIVNDFQKGDIAEGYSVSREKKESFPLTVTSAQKNPTAFYLCASTRQGTYNGYTFGSGTRLTVV.

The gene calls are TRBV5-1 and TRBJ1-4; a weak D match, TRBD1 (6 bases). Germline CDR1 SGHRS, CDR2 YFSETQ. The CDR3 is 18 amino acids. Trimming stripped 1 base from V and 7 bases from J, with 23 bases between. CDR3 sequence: CASSLRPRDTEAGEKLFF. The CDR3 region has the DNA TGCGCCAGCAGCTTGAGGCCCCGGGACACGGAAGCAGGTGAAAAACTGTTTTTT.

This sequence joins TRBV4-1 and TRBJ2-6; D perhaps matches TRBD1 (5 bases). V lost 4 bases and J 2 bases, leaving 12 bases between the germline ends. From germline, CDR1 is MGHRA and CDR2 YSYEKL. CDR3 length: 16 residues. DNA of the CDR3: TGCGCCAGCAGCCGGACCATAGGGGCTGGGGCCAACGTCCTGACTTTC. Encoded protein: CASSRTIGAGANVLTF.

CDR3 protein: CASGVTGSNEKLFF. In DNA form, the CDR3 reads TGTGCCAGCGGAGTAACAGGGTCTAATGAAAAACTGTTTTTT. This chain uses TRBV9 with TRBJ1-4; maybe TRBD1 (6 bases). The ends were cut back, 7 bases at V and 3 bases at J, with 13 bases in the middle. There are 14 residues in the CDR3. CDR1 is SGDLS, CDR2 YYNGEE, per germline.

CDR3 nucleotides: TGTGCCAGCACTGGTTGGACAGGGAACACTGAAGCTTTCTTT. This encodes CASTGWTGNTEAFF. This chain links TRBV2 with TRBJ1-1; 7 nucleotides line up with TRBD1. The V gene end was trimmed by 7 bases and the J gene end by 1 base; junction bases not matched to a gene: 6. Germline values: CDR1 SNHLY, CDR2 FYNNEI. The CDR3 loop spans 14 amino acids.